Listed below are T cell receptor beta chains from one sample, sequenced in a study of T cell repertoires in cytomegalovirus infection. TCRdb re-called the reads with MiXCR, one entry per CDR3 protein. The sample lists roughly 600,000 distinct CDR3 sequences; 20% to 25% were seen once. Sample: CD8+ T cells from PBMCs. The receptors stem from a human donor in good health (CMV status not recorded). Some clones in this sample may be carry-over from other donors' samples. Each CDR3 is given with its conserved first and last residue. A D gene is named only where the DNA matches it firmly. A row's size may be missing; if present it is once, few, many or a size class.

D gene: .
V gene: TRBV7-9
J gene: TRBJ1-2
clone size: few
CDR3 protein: CASSSPGSGALFGYTF
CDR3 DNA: TGTGCCAGCAGCTCCCCGGGCTCCGGGGCTCTATTCGGCTACACCTTC

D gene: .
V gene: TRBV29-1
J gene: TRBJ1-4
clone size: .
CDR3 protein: CSVADRYVGEKLFF
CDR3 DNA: TGCAGCGTCGCCGATAGATACGTGGGAGAAAAACTGTTTTTT

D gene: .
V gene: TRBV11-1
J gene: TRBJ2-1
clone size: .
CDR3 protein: CASTSDRTYNEQFF
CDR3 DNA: TGTGCCAGCACTTCCGACAGGACCTACAATGAGCAGTTCTTC

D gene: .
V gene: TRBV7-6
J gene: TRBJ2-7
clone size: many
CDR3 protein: CASSPGRSPYEQYF
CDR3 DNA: TGTGCCAGCAGCCCGGGAAGATCCCCCTACGAGCAGTACTTC

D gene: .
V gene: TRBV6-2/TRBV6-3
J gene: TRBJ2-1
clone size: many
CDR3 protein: CASSSRGGFNEQFF
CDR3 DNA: TGTGCCAGCAGTTCTCGGGGTGGTTTCAATGAGCAGTTCTTC

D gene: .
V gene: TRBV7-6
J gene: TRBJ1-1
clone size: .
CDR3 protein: CASSHNRDTEAFF
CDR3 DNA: TGTGCCAGCAGCCACAACAGGGACACTGAAGCTTTCTTT

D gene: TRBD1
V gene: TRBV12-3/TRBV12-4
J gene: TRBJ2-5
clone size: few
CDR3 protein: CASTTQGVQETQYF
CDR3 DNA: TGTGCCAGCACCACCCAGGGGGTACAAGAGACCCAGTACTTC

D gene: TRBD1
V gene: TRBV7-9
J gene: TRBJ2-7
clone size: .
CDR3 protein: CASSLGQGISYEQYF
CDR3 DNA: TGTGCCAGCAGCTTAGGACAGGGCATATCCTACGAGCAGTACTTC

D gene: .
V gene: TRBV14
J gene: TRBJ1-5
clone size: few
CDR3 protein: CASSQAHPLKGEDQPQHF
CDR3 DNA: TGTGCCAGCAGCCAAGCCCACCCTTTAAAGGGAGAAGATCAGCCCCAGCATTTT

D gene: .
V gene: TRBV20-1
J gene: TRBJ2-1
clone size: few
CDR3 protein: CSARGMTEHYNEQFF
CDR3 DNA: TGCAGTGCTAGAGGAATGACAGAGCACTACAATGAGCAGTTCTTC

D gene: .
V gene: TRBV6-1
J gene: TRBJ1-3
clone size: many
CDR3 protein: CASSDNSGNTIYF
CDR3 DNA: TGTGCCAGCAGTGACAACTCTGGAAACACCATATATTTT

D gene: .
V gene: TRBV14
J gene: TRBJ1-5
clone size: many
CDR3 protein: CASSPGDSNQPQHF
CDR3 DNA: TGTGCCAGCAGCCCGGGGGATAGCAATCAGCCCCAGCATTTT

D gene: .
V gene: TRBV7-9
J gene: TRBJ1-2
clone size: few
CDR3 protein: CASSLAGYYGYTF
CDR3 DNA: TGTGCCAGCAGCTTAGCAGGATACTATGGCTACACCTTC

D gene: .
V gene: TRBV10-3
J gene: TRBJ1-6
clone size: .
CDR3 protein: CAIGHVPLHF
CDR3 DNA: TGTGCCATCGGTCATGTGCCCCTCCACTTT

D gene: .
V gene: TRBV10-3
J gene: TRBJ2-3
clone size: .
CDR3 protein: CAIRLRLTDRTDTQYF
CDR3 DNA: TGTGCCATCCGTCTCCGTCTGACGGATCGCACAGATACGCAGTATTTT

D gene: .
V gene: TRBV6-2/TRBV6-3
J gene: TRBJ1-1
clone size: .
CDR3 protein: CASSYSMAEAGVNTEAFF
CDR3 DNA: TGTGCCAGCAGTTACTCGATGGCTGAGGCAGGGGTGAACACTGAAGCTTTCTTT

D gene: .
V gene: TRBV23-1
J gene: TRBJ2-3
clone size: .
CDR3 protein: CASSQSSGLDTQYF
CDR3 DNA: TGCGCCAGCAGTCAATCGTCCGGACTAGATACGCAGTATTTT

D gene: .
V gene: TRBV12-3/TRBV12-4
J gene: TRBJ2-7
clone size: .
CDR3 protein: CASSPSVDRNSYEQYF
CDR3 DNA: TGTGCCAGCTCTCCCTCGGTGGACAGAAACTCCTACGAGCAGTACTTC

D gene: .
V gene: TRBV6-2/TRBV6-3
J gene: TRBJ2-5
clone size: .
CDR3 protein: CASGDSPGGETQYF
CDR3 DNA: TGTGCCAGCGGGGATAGCCCCGGGGGAGAGACCCAGTACTTC

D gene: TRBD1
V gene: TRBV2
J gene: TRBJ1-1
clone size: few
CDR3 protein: CASSNRDRGQLTEAFF
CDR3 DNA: TGTGCCAGCAGTAACCGGGACAGGGGGCAGTTGACTGAAGCTTTCTTT

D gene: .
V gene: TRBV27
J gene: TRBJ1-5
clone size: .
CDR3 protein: CASSPPGWSLDQPQHF
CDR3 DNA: TGTGCCAGCAGTCCGCCGGGGTGGTCCCTGGATCAGCCCCAGCATTTT

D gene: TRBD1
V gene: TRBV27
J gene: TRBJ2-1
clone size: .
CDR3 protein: CASSGQSSYNEQFF
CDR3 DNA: TGTGCCTCATCGGGACAGAGCTCCTACAATGAGCAGTTCTTC

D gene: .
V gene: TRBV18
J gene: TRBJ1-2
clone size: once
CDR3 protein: CASSPEDSYGYTF
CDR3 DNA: TGTGCCAGCTCACCCGAGGACAGCTATGGCTACACCTTC

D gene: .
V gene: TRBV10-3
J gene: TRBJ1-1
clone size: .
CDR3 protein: CAIISDGGTEAFF
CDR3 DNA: TGTGCCATCATCTCTGATGGGGGCACTGAAGCTTTCTTT

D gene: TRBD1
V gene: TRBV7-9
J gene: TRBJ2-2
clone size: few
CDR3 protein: CASSIGQGTGELFF
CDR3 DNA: TGTGCCAGCAGCATCGGACAGGGGACCGGGGAGCTGTTTTTT

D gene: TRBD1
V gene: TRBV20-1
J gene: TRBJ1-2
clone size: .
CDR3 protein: CSARDPTGNYGYTF
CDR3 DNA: TGCAGTGCTAGAGATCCGACAGGGAACTATGGCTACACCTTC

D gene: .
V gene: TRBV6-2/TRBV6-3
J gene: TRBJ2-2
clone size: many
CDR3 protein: CASSSGIANTGELFF
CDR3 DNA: TGTGCCAGCAGTTCCGGGATCGCGAACACCGGGGAGCTGTTTTTT